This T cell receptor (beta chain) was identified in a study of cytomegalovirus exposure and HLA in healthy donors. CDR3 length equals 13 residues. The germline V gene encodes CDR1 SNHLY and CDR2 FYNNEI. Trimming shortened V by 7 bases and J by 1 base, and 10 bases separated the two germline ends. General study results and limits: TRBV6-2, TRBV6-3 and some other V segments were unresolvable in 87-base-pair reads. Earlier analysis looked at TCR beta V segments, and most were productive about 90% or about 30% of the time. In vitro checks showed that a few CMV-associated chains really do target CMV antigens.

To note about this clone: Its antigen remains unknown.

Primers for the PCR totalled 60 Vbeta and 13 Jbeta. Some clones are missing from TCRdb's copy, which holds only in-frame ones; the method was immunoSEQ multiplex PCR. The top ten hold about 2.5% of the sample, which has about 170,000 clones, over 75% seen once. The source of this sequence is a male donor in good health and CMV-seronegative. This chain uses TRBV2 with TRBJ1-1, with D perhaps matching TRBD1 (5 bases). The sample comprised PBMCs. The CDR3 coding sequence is TGTGCCAGCAAAAGCCAGGGGAACACTGAAGCTTTCTTT. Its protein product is CASKSQGNTEAFF.